These 20 T cell receptor beta chains share one sample of origin, sequenced in a study of T cells expressing NK-cell markers. From its re-call of the 5' RACE reads, TCRdb lists each CDR3 protein once, without DNA. Its table records about 460,000 distinct CDR3 sequences. Sample: blood T cells: a sorted CD56 or NKG2C T cell subset, CD4+ or CD8+ T cells, or bulk PBMC T cells (not recorded which). The receptors were gathered from a woman aged 45 to 65 in good health.

CDR3 loop: CASSLGQGTGEAFF. J is TRBJ1-1 and V is TRBV7-9; TCRdb designates TRBD1, a call that cannot be tested without DNA. CDR1 is SEHNR, CDR2 FQNEAQ, per germline (reference sequence). CDR3 length: 14 amino acids.

The chain recombines TRBV15 with TRBJ2-3. CDR1 and CDR2 from the germline V gene are LNHNV and YYDKDF (reference sequence). The CDR3 length is 12 residues. CDR3 amino acids: CATGSRTDTQYF.

V is TRBV12-5 and J is TRBJ1-6; TCRdb's assignment of TRBD1 cannot be checked, as there is no DNA. The CDR3 is 14 amino acids. The V gene's germline CDR1 is LGHNT and CDR2 FRNRAP. The CDR3 reads CASGPGGIYSPLHF.

The chain joins TRBV12-3 or TRBV12-4 to TRBJ1-2. CDR3 length: 12 residues. The CDR3 sequence: CASRALNYGYTF.

V usage is TRBV5-5 and J usage is TRBJ1-2; with no DNA, the TCRdb D assignment of TRBD1 cannot be verified. There are 16 residues in the CDR3. The germline gives CDR1 SGHKS, CDR2 YYEKEE (reference sequence). This CDR3 reads CASSLPLTDRNNGYTF.

The V and J genes are TRBV12-3 or TRBV12-4 and TRBJ1-5; the D gene TCRdb calls, TRBD1, cannot be checked with no DNA. This CDR3 is built from 14 residues. This chain's CDR3 is CASSRRGGNQPQHF.

The chain employs TRBV6-5 and TRBJ2-3; there is no DNA to check the TCRdb D call of TRBD2. The V gene's germline CDR1 is MNHEY and CDR2 SVGAGI. The CDR3 spans 16 residues. This CDR3 is CASSYDSGRATDTQYF.

V usage is TRBV6-1 and J usage is TRBJ1-5. Germline CDR1 is MNHNS and CDR2 is SASEGT. The CDR3 runs to 13 residues. CDR3 amino acids: CASSEGGFQPQHF.

The chain couples TRBV3-1 to TRBJ2-2; the TCRdb D gene call, TRBD2, has no DNA to confirm it. Looked up from germline, CDR1 is LGHDT and CDR2 is YNNKEL (reference sequence). This CDR3 has 15 residues. CDR3 sequence: CASSQGSGYTGELFF.

The chain combines TRBV5-1 with TRBJ2-1; TCRdb's assignment of TRBD1 cannot be checked, as there is no DNA. Germline V CDR1 and CDR2: SGHRS, YFSETQ. This CDR3 is 14 amino acids long. CDR3 region: CASSKTGGHNEQFF.

V and J are TRBV20-1 and TRBJ2-5. The CDR3 has 14 amino acids. Germline CDR1 is DFQATT and CDR2 is SNEGSKA (reference sequence). This chain's CDR3 is CSAGELALQETQYF.

The rearrangement links TRBV6-6 to TRBJ2-3; TCRdb gives TRBD1 as the D gene, but with no DNA this cannot be confirmed. The CDR3 is 13 residues long. Germline lookup yields CDR1 MNHNY and CDR2 SVGAGI (reference sequence). CDR3 loop: CASSPVPSGTQYF.

J is TRBJ1-2 and V is TRBV12-3 or TRBV12-4; TCRdb picks TRBD1, but there is no DNA to check that call. The CDR3 is made up of 15 amino acids. The CDR3 region is CASSSRTGGQGGYTF.

The chain's CDR3 is CSAFPLFGSGANVLTF. The J gene is TRBJ2-6, the V gene TRBV20-1. The CDR3 is made up of 16 amino acids. Germline V gene data show CDR1 as DFQATT and CDR2 as SNEGSKA (reference sequence).

This sequence joins TRBV20-1 and TRBJ2-7; the D call from TCRdb, TRBD2, cannot be confirmed without DNA. The CDR3 is 12 residues long. Germline CDR1 DFQATT, CDR2 SNEGSKA (reference sequence). CDR3 residues: CSAKDSTYEQYF.

The V and J genes are TRBV19 and TRBJ2-2; TCRdb's D call, TRBD2, is unchecked because there is no DNA. This CDR3 region has 14 residues. CDR1 LNHDA and CDR2 SQIVND come from the germline V gene (reference sequence). CDR3 sequence reads: CASSRGWAAGELFF.

This sequence joins TRBV29-1 and TRBJ2-7; TCRdb proposes TRBD2, but this gene call is untestable without DNA. CDR1 is SQVTM, CDR2 ANQGSEA, per germline. This CDR3 spans 13 amino acids. The CDR3 region is CSVELAGSYEQYF.

This sequence joins TRBV12-3 or TRBV12-4 and TRBJ2-7; there is no DNA to check the TCRdb D call of TRBD2. CDR3 length equals 12 residues. The CDR3 loop reads CASSLGLAEQYF.

The chain uses TRBV29-1 and TRBJ2-2; TCRdb's D call, TRBD1, is unchecked because there is no DNA. Germline CDR1 is SQVTM and CDR2 is ANQGSEA. The CDR3 has 13 residues. CDR3: CSVEGQGNGELFF.

V usage is TRBV3-1 and J usage is TRBJ2-3; TCRdb selects TRBD2, and the lack of DNA leaves this call unchecked. The germline V gene has CDR1 LGHDT and CDR2 YNNKEL (reference sequence). This CDR3 has 14 residues. This CDR3 is CASSQGLAGGSQYF.